This is a list of T cell receptor beta chains from one sample in a study of human T cells and chemical hapten exposure. MiXCR was run by TCRdb on the RACE reads, yielding one entry per CDR3 protein. Of fewer than 85,000 distinct CDR3 sequences listed, roughly 10% were seen once; the top ten hold approximately 2.5%. Sequences were derived from whole blood, sampled in connection with sensitization to the hapten diphenylcyclopropenone (DPC). The source is a woman in her 30s with alopecia areata. Some clones in this sample may be carry-over from other donors' samples. Each CDR3 is given with its conserved first and last residue. Each record gives: clone size, V gene, J gene, D gene, CDR3 DNA, CDR3 protein. The D gene is left open where the match is weak. The size entry is marked missing in some rows and otherwise reads once, few, many or a size class.

>.|TRBV20-1|TRBJ2-3|TRBD2
TGCAGTGCTCTCCCGACTAGCGGGAGGTCTCTTCTACAGTATTTT
CSALPTSGRSLLQYF
>many|TRBV6-1|TRBJ2-3|TRBD2
TGTGCCAGCACCCAACTAGCGGGGGGGCGGACAGATACGCAGTATTTT
CASTQLAGGRTDTQYF
>.|TRBV6-5|TRBJ2-7|TRBD2
TGTGCCAGCAGTTACTCAGGCGGGGGGGCCTTCGAGCAGTACTTC
CASSYSGGGAFEQYF
>many|TRBV28|TRBJ2-7|.
TGTGCCAGCAGCTCTGGACAGTACAGCTCCTACGAGCAGTACTTC
CASSSGQYSSYEQYF
>once|TRBV7-6|TRBJ2-1|.
TGTGCCAGCAGCCGAGTCTCGGGACTGGGGGCCGGTGACAATGAGCAGTTCTTC
CASSRVSGLGAGDNEQFF
>few|TRBV27|TRBJ1-4|TRBD1
TGTGCCAGCAGTTCGGGACAGGGTTTCCCTAATGAAAAACTGTTTTTT
CASSSGQGFPNEKLFF
>few|TRBV29-1|TRBJ2-2|.
TGCAGCGTTGGCCGACTAAACACCGGGGAGCTGTTTTTT
CSVGRLNTGELFF
>.|TRBV20-1|TRBJ2-2|TRBD2
TGCAGTGCTAGATGGGACTACACCGGGGAGCCGTTTTTT
CSARWDYTGEPFF
>.|TRBV6-5|TRBJ2-3|TRBD2
TGTGCCAGCAGTTACTCGGGTAGCGGGGGGACAGATACGCAGTATTTT
CASSYSGSGGTDTQYF
>many|TRBV28|TRBJ2-7|TRBD2
TGTGCCAGCAGTGGGTGGACTAGCGGGGGTTACGAGCAGTACTTC
CASSGWTSGGYEQYF
>many|TRBV6-5|TRBJ1-1|.
TGTGCCAGCCGGGGTACAGGGACGAACACTGAAGCTTTCTTT
CASRGTGTNTEAFF
>many|TRBV29-1|TRBJ2-2|.
TGCAGCGTTGAAGTAGTAGCGAACACCGGGGAGCTGTTTTTT
CSVEVVANTGELFF
>few|TRBV6-2/TRBV6-3|TRBJ2-1|TRBD2
TGTGCCAGCAGAAAGGGACTAGCGGGGTCCCTCCTTCACAATGAGCAGTTCTTC
CASRKGLAGSLLHNEQFF
>many|TRBV7-9|TRBJ2-7|TRBD1
TGTGCCAGCAGCGACGCCGGGACAGCCTACGAGCAGTACTTC
CASSDAGTAYEQYF
>.|TRBV20-1|TRBJ2-5|TRBD2
TGCAGTGCGGGGACTAGCGGAGAAGAGACCCAGTACTTC
CSAGTSGEETQYF
>.|TRBV7-2|TRBJ2-3|.
TGTGCCAGCAGCCCAACGGGGGCCATAGATACGCAGTATTTT
CASSPTGAIDTQYF
>.|TRBV6-2/TRBV6-3|TRBJ1-1|.
TGTGCCAGCAGTTACTCGAAGTTGGGTTACACTGAAGCTTTCTTT
CASSYSKLGYTEAFF
>.|TRBV29-1|TRBJ2-5|.
TGCAGCGTTGAACTGGGGGAGACCCAGTACTTC
CSVELGETQYF
>many|TRBV29-1|TRBJ1-1|TRBD1
TGCAGCGTCGACAGGGGCGGCACTGAAGCTTTCTTT
CSVDRGGTEAFF
>many|TRBV7-2|TRBJ1-3|.
TGTGCCAGCAGCTTAGTACCAGGGAAGAGCTCTGGAAACACCATATATTTT
CASSLVPGKSSGNTIYF
>.|TRBV7-2|TRBJ2-5|.
TGTGCCAGCAGCCTAGGGGGGGCGAACCAAGAGACCCAGTACTTC
CASSLGGANQETQYF
>many|TRBV29-1|TRBJ2-1|TRBD2
TGCAGCGTTGCCCCGGGACTAGGCCCCCTGGAGCAGTTCTTC
CSVAPGLGPLEQFF
>many|TRBV10-3|TRBJ2-3|.
TGTGCCATCAGTGAGAGCGGTAACACAGATACGCAGTATTTT
CAISESGNTDTQYF
>few|TRBV5-1|TRBJ2-7|.
TGCGCCAGCAGCCGAGACGAGCAACGCAGGGGAAACGAGCAGTACTTC
CASSRDEQRRGNEQYF
>many|TRBV25-1|TRBJ1-5|.
TGTGCCAGCAGTGATGCAGGGGATCAGCCCCAGCATTTT
CASSDAGDQPQHF
>.|TRBV6-5|TRBJ1-2|.
TGTGCCAGCAGACGACGGGGCGGACGCACCCTCAACTATGGCTACACCTTC
CASRRRGGRTLNYGYTF
>many|TRBV21-1|TRBJ1-5|.
TGTGCCAGCAGCAAAGTAGCAAGGGCAGGGGGCAATCAGCCCCAGCATTTT
CASSKVARAGGNQPQHF
>many|TRBV6-2/TRBV6-3|TRBJ1-1|TRBD1
TGTGCCAGCAGTTTCTACGGACAGGGGGCTAACACTGAAGCTTTCTTT
CASSFYGQGANTEAFF